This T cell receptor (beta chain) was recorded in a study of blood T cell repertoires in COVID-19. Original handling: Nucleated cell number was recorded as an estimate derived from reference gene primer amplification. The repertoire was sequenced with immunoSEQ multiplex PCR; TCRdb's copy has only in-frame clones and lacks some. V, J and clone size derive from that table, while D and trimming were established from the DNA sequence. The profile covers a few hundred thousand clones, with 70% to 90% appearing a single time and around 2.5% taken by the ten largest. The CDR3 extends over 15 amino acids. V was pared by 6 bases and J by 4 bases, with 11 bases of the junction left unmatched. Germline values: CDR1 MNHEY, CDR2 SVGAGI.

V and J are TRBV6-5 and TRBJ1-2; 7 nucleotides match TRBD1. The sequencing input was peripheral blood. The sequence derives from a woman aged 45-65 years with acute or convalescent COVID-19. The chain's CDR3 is CASRPGQVLLYGYTF. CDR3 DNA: TGTGCCAGCAGACCAGGACAGGTCCTACTCTATGGCTACACCTTC.